The source of this T cell receptor (beta chain) is a study of blood T cell repertoires in COVID-19 (TCRdb year 2020). Looking at the study overall: Samples covering the acute and convalescent phases of COVID-19 were provided by collaborators in the United States, Italy and Spain. The material from the prospective study consisted of cDNA or gDNA derived from T cells, B-cell-depleted T cells, or PBMCs. The dataset comprised deeply sampled blood TCRbeta repertoires from subjects exposed to, actively infected with, or recovered from COVID-19. The repertoires were released in a freely available public database meant as a resource for research on the immune response to SARS-CoV-2. Samples came from the ongoing ImmuneRACE study (first 160 participants) plus 1,254 subjects from 6 global collaborators. A de-identified subject ID, COVID-19 status, age in years and sex were almost always included in the sample metadata. Where HLA class I and class II types were available, the types were taken from metadata supplied by the sample provider, not from assay-based typing. The paper's findings and limits, for the study overall: Clinical and demographic metadata were provided uncurated, with the amount varying by source and participant.

Notes on this clone: Its antigen is not yet known. It has no much larger one-base neighbor in the sample; base qualities were not kept.

The immunoSEQ Assay, a bias-controlled multiplex PCR, was used to amplify TCRbeta CDR3 regions from genomic DNA. The original pipeline was this. Within the assay, amplification of reference gene primers was used to estimate how many nucleated cells each sample contained. To quantify the absolute abundance of each unique TCRbeta CDR3 rearrangement, sequence reads were collapsed and filtered. Productive Simpson clonality was computed per sample as the square root of Simpson's diversity index over productive rearrangements. The immuneACCESS repertoire file appears here via TCRdb, limited to in-frame rearrangements. These files lack a portion of the clones; in checked studies, under half of the deficit traces to unresolved V genes, and the cause of the others is not known. For V, J and clone size, that table is used; D and trimming come from the DNA. Here the sample has around 450,000 clones; nearly 90% occur a single time. The biggest ten clones account for about 2.1% of the sample.

From the cysteine up to the phenylalanine, the CDR3 has a length of 17 residues. The kept DNA is CDR3 alone, 51 bases in frame from the first base. Germline trimming: 1 base from V, 5 bases from J; junction bases outside gene matches: 9. The CDR1 and CDR2 encoded by the germline V gene are SGHVS and FNYEAQ. In the prospective study, participants were roughly 18 to 100 years old, resided in approximately 25 geographic areas of the United States, and were enrolled through a virtual design. In the prospective study, cohorts were assigned on the basis of participant-reported clinical history obtained from a screening survey and a study questionnaire. In the prospective study, whole blood, serum and a nasopharyngeal or oropharyngeal swab were collected from each participant by mobile phlebotomists. Prospective study participants could optionally give additional blood draws and questionnaires over an approximately two-month period. Blood samples from the prospective study were shipped frozen or at room temperature prior to DNA extraction.

Sequenced: PBMCs or T cells enriched from blood (not recorded which). This receptor chain uses TRBV7-6 and TRBJ2-5; 11 central nucleotides agree with TRBD2. The receptor was derived from a woman younger than 30 with acute COVID-19. This receptor carries the CDR3 CASSLGLAGGPQETQYF. Here is the DNA: TGTGCCAGCAGCTTAGGTCTAGCGGGGGGCCCTCAGGAGACCCAGTACTTC.